This is a list of T cell receptor beta chains from one sample in a study of CD8+ T cells in alopecia areata. The repertoire was sequenced with immunoSEQ multiplex PCR; TCRdb's copy has only in-frame clones and lacks some. The top ten clones hold approximately 18% of a sample with over 100,000 clones, around 49% of them seen once. The starting material was CD8+ T cells sorted from blood, obtained at week 0. These TCRs come from a human donor with alopecia areata. Both conserved end residues are part of each CDR3. Each record gives: J gene, clone size, D gene, V gene, CDR3 length, CDR3 protein, CDR3 DNA. A D gene is named only where the DNA matches it firmly. Clone sizes are given selectively: once, few, many, or a class where the clone is expanded.

TRBJ2-6,many,.,TRBV14,13,CASKGSGANVLTF,TGTGCCAGCAAAGGCTCTGGGGCCAACGTCCTGACTTTC
TRBJ2-1,.,.,TRBV29-1,12,CSVESGANEQFF,TGCAGCGTTGAATCAGGGGCCAATGAGCAGTTCTTC
TRBJ2-1,few,.,TRBV4-3,16,CASSQDRDFSYNEQFF,TGCGCCAGCAGCCAAGACCGGGACTTCTCCTACAATGAGCAGTTCTTC
TRBJ1-1,.,.,TRBV29-1,13,CSVEGLMNTEAFF,TGCAGCGTTGAAGGTCTTATGAACACTGAAGCTTTCTTT
TRBJ1-5,.,.,TRBV27,16,CASSSSQGNSNQPQHF,TGTGCCAGCAGCTCATCCCAGGGAAATAGCAATCAGCCCCAGCATTTT
TRBJ1-6,.,.,TRBV11-2,15,CASSLEETDNSPLHF,TGTGCCAGCAGCTTAGAGGAGACAGATAATTCACCCCTCCACTTT
TRBJ2-7,few,TRBD2,TRBV7-9,15,CASTQEGRAAYEQYF,TGTGCCAGCACACAGGAGGGGAGGGCGGCCTACGAGCAGTACTTC
TRBJ1-5,.,.,TRBV6-5,14,CASSSLSSNQPQHF,TGTGCCAGCAGCTCACTCAGTAGCAATCAGCCCCAGCATTTT
TRBJ2-7,few,TRBD2,TRBV5-6,16,CASSLEGLAGSYEQYF,TGTGCCAGCAGCTTGGAAGGACTAGCGGGTTCCTACGAGCAGTACTTC
TRBJ1-1,.,.,TRBV5-1,13,CASSHHRDTEAFF,TGCGCCAGCAGTCATCACAGGGACACTGAAGCTTTCTTT
TRBJ2-5,.,.,TRBV25-1,15,CASSDSGEVGETQYF,TGTGCCAGCAGTGATTCGGGGGAAGTCGGGGAGACCCAGTACTTC
TRBJ1-1,.,.,TRBV11-2,13,CASSLDSNTEAFF,TGTGCCAGCAGCTTAGACAGCAACACTGAAGCTTTCTTT
TRBJ1-3,.,.,TRBV7-9,13,CASSPHGGDTIYF,TGTGCCAGCAGCCCGCACGGGGGCGACACCATATATTTT
TRBJ1-1,.,TRBD1,TRBV5-6,17,CASSSTGVGGLYTEAFF,TGTGCCAGCAGCTCTACAGGGGTGGGTGGGCTCTACACTGAAGCTTTCTTT
TRBJ2-2,.,.,TRBV9,13,CASSVDTTKRLFF,TGTGCCAGCAGCGTAGATACCACCAAAAGGCTGTTTTTT
TRBJ2-5,.,.,TRBV25-1,15,CASSDISREQETQYF,TGTGCCAGCAGTGATATATCCAGGGAGCAAGAGACCCAGTACTTC
TRBJ1-5,.,.,TRBV7-8,13,CASSLGGGQPQHF,TGTGCCAGCAGCTTGGGGGGTGGTCAGCCCCAGCATTTT
TRBJ2-7,.,.,TRBV2,13,CATTGTATYEQYF,TGTGCCACGACCGGGACCGCGACCTACGAGCAGTACTTC
TRBJ2-1,.,.,TRBV4-1,16,CASSLIGQSSYNEQFF,TGCGCCAGCAGCCTAATCGGACAGAGCTCCTACAATGAGCAGTTCTTC
TRBJ1-1,.,.,TRBV25-1,12,CASSVGDTEAFF,TGTGCCAGCAGTGTGGGGGACACTGAAGCTTTCTTT
TRBJ1-1,.,.,TRBV11-2,12,CASSLAGTEAFF,TGTGCCAGCAGCTTGGCAGGGACAGAAGCTTTCTTT
TRBJ2-3,few,.,TRBV7-9,13,CASSGAVTDTQYF,TGTGCCAGCAGCGGAGCGGTCACAGATACGCAGTATTTT
TRBJ2-1,.,.,TRBV30,15,CAWNHRPRSYNEQFF,TGTGCCTGGAATCATCGTCCACGCTCCTACAATGAGCAGTTCTTC
TRBJ1-1,few,.,TRBV7-9,12,CASSFQGPEAFF,TGTGCCAGCAGCTTCCAAGGACCTGAAGCTTTCTTT
TRBJ2-7,.,.,TRBV30,13,CAWSVGSSYEQYF,TGTGCCTGGAGTGTTGGTTCGTCCTACGAGCAGTACTTC
TRBJ1-1,.,TRBD1,TRBV30,13,CAWSSTGDGWAFF,TGTGCCTGGAGTTCGACAGGGGACGGATGGGCTTTCTTT
TRBJ2-7,few,.,TRBV5-4,14,CASSPGQTTYEQYF,TGTGCCAGCAGCCCAGGACAGACTACCTACGAGCAGTACTTC
TRBJ1-4,.,.,TRBV27,14,CASSPGTTNEKLFF,TGTGCCAGCAGCCCAGGGACAACTAATGAAAAACTGTTTTTT
TRBJ1-6,.,.,TRBV5-1,16,CASSPFGSSYNSPLHF,TGCGCCAGCAGCCCCTTCGGGAGCTCCTATAATTCACCCCTCCACTTT
TRBJ1-5,.,.,TRBV30,13,CAWSVLENQPQHF,TGTGCCTGGAGTGTACTGGAAAATCAGCCCCAGCATTTT
TRBJ2-3,once,.,TRBV30,13,CAWSGGGIDTQYF,TGTGCCTGGAGTGGGGGGGGCATAGATACGCAGTATTTT
TRBJ2-1,.,.,TRBV14,13,CASSPVPNNEQFF,TGTGCCAGCAGCCCAGTTCCTAACAATGAGCAGTTCTTC
TRBJ1-2,.,.,TRBV7-9,11,CASSLAYGYTF,TGTGCCAGCAGCTTAGCGTATGGCTACACCTTC
TRBJ2-5,.,.,TRBV19,15,CASSSLQGLRETQYF,TGTGCCAGTAGTAGCCTACAAGGGCTTCGGGAGACCCAGTACTTC
TRBJ2-3,few,.,TRBV7-2,15,CASSLGYSNTDTQYF,TGTGCCAGCAGCTTAGGCTACAGCAACACAGATACGCAGTATTTT
TRBJ2-7,.,.,TRBV4-3,13,CASSQVQGYEQYF,TGCGCCAGCAGCCAAGTTCAGGGGTACGAGCAGTACTTC
TRBJ1-5,.,.,TRBV4-1,15,CASSQELGINQPQHF,TGCGCCAGCAGCCAAGAGCTGGGGATAAATCAGCCCCAGCATTTT
TRBJ1-5,.,.,TRBV29-1,12,CSVTDSNQPQHF,TGCAGCGTTACAGATAGCAATCAGCCCCAGCATTTT